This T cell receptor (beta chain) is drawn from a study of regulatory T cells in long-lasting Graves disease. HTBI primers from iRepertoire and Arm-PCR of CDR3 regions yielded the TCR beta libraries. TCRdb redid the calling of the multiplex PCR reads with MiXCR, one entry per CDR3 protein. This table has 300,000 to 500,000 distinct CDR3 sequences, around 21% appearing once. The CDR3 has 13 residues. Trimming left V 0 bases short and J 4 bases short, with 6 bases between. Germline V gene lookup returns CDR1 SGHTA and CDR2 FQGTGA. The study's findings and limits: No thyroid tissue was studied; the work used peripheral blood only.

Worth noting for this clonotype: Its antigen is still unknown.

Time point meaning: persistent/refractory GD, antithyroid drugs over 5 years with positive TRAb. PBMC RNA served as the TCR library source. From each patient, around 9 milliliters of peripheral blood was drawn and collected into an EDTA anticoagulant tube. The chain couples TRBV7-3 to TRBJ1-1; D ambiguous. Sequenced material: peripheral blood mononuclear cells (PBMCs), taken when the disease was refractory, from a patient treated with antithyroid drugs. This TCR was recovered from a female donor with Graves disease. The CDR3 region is CASSLTSSTEAFF. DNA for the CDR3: TGTGCCAGCAGCTTAACTTCGTCCACTGAAGCTTTCTTT.